This T cell receptor beta chain appears in the sequencing data of a study of blood T cell repertoires in COVID-19. Background on the study: Whether acute or convalescent, the COVID-19 samples came from the United States, Italy and Spain. Sources were T cells, B-cell-depleted T cells, or PBMCs; the material itself was cDNA or gDNA.

Per the original methods: Amplification of reference gene primers was used by the study to estimate nucleated cell counts. Sequencing was performed with immunoSEQ multiplex PCR; in TCRdb, only in-frame clones are kept and a portion is missing. That table supplies the V and J calls and clone size; D and trimming were determined from the DNA. The sample has about 98,000 clones, approximately 81% seen once; the top ten hold approximately 11%. The sample comprised peripheral blood. The TCR was taken from a woman aged 80 or over with acute or convalescent COVID-19.

The CDR3 loop reads CASSLSRANTGELFF. The CDR3 nucleotides read TGTGCCAGCAGCTTATCCAGGGCGAACACCGGGGAGCTGTTTTTT. This chain connects TRBV11-3 to TRBJ2-2, with D maybe TRBD1 (5 bases). Trimming pared 2 bases from V and 0 bases from J, leaving 7 bases between. The germline CDR1 and CDR2 sequences are SGHNT and YENEEA. The CDR3 is 15 amino acids. The whole variable domain, filled in from reference TRBV11-3 and TRBJ2-2, reads EAGVVQSPRYKIIEKKQPVAFWCNPISGHNTLYWYLQNLGQGPELLIRYENEEAVDDSQLPKDRFSAERLKGVDSTLKIQPAELGDSAVYLCASSLSRANTGELFFGEGSRLTVL.